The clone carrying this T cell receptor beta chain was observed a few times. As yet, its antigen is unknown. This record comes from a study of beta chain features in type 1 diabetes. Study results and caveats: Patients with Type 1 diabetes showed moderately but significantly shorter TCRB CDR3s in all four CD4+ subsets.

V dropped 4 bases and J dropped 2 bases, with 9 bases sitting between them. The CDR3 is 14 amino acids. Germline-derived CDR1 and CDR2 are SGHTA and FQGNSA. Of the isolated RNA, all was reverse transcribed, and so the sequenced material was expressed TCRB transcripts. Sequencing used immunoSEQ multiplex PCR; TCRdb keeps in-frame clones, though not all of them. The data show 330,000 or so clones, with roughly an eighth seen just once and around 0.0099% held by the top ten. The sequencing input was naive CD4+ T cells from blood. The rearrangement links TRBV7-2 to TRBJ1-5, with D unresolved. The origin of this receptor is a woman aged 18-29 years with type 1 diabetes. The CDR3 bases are TGTGCCAGCAGCTATCCGTATGGCAATCAGCCCCAGCATTTT. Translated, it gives CASSYPYGNQPQHF.